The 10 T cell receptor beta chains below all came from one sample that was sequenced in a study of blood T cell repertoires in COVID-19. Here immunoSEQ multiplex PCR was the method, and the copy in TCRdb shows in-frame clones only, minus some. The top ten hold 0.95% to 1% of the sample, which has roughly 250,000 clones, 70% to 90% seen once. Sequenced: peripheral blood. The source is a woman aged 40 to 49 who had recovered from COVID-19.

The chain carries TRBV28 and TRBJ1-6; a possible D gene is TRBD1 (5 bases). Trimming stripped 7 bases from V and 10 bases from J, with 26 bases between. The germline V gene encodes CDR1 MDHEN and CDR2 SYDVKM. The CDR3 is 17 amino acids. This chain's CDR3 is CASTPPPGATSRSPLHF. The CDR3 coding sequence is TGTGCCAGCACCCCTCCCCCTGGGGCAACGTCGCGGTCACCCCTCCACTTT. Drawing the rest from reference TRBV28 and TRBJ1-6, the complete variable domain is DVKVTQSSRYLVKRTGEKVFLECVQDMDHENMFWYRQDPGLGLRLIYFSYDVKMKEKGDIPEGYSVSREKKERFSLILESASTNQTSMYLCASTPPPGATSRSPLHFGNGTRLTVT.

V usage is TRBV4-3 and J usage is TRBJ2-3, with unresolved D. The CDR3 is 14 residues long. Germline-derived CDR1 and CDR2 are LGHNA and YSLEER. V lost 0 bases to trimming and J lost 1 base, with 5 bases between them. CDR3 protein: CASSQEAGTDTQYF. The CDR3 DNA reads TGCGCCAGCAGCCAAGAGGCAGGCACAGATACGCAGTATTTT.

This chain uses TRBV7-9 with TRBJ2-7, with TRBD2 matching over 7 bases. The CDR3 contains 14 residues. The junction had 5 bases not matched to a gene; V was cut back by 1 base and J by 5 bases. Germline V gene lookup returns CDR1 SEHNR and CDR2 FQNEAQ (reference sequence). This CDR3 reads CASSLGPGGDEQYF. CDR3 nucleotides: TGTGCCAGCAGCTTAGGCCCTGGGGGGGACGAGCAGTACTTC. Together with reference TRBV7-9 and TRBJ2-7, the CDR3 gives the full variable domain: DTGVSQNPRHKITKRGQNVTFRCDPISEHNRLYWYRQTLGQGPEFLTYFQNEAQLEKSRLLSDRFSAERPKGSFSTLEIQRTEQGDSAMYLCASSLGPGGDEQYFGPGTRLTVT.

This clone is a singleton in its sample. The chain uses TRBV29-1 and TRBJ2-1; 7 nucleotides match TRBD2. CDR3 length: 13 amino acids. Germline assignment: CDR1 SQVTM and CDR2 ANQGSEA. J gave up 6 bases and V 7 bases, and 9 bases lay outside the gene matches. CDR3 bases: TGCAGCGGTGCCGTCCGGACTAGCAATGAGCAGTTCTTC. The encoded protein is CSGAVRTSNEQFF.

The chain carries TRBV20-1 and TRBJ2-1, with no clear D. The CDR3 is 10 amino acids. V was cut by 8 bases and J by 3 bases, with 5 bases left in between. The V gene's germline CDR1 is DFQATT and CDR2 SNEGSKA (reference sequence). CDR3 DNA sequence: TGCAGTCCGAGCTACAATGAGCAGTTCTTC. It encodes CSPSYNEQFF.

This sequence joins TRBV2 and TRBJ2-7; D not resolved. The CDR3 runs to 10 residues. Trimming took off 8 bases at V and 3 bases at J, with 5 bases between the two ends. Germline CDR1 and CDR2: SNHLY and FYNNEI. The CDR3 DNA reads TGTGCCAGCGCAGGCTACGAGCAGTACTTC. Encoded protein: CASAGYEQYF.

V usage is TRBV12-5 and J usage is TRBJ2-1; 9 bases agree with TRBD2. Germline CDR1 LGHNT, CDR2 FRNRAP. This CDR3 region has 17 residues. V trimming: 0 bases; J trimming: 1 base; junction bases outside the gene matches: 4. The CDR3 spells CASGLVRAGGSYNEQFF. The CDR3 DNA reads TGTGCTAGTGGTTTGGTACGGGCGGGGGGGTCCTACAATGAGCAGTTCTTC.

The CDR3 region has the DNA TGTGCCAGCTCACCAGGCGTGGCAGGGGCCGCAAACACCATATATTTT. It codes for CASSPGVAGAANTIYF. The chain combines TRBV18 with TRBJ1-3, with D perhaps TRBD1 (6 bases). Between the trimmed V and J ends, which lost 2 bases and 6 bases, there was a span of 17 bases. Germline CDR1 is KGHSH and CDR2 is LQKENI. The CDR3 covers 16 residues.

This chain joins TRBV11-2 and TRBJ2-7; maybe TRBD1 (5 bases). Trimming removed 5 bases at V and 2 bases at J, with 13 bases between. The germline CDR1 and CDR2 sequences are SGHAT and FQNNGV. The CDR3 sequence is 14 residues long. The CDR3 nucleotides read TGTGCCAGCAGCACCTTAGGGGTCCCCTACGAGCAGTACGTC. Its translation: CASSTLGVPYEQYV.

Written as DNA, the CDR3 is TGCGCCAGCAGCTCGGGACTGGATTGGATCAATACGCAGTATTTT. It translates to CASSSGLDWINTQYF. This chain links TRBV5-1 with TRBJ2-3; tentatively, D is TRBD2 (6 bases). This CDR3 comprises 15 residues. Per germline, CDR1 SGHRS and CDR2 YFSETQ. The ends were cut back, 3 bases at V and 7 bases at J, with 18 bases in the middle.